This T cell receptor beta chain was recorded in a study of cytomegalovirus exposure and HLA in healthy donors. Trimming took 3 bases from V and 1 from J, leaving 9 bases between them. Germline CDR1 is SGHTA and CDR2 is FQGNSA. CDR3 length: 14 residues. Vbeta (60) and Jbeta (13) primers were used in the PCR. The table came from immunoSEQ multiplex PCR; TCRdb's copy has only in-frame clones and leaves some out. The table lists approximately 74,000 clones, roughly 80% of them singletons. Points from the study as a whole: Cytomegalovirus association was assigned to more than 150 TCR beta chains.

Donors showed nominal health when sampled, although they likely had unrecorded immune exposures. Worth noting for this clone: The antigen is unknown.

The TCR was taken from a man in his fifties or sixties in good health and CMV-seropositive. The material sequenced was PBMCs. The chain is built from TRBV7-2 and TRBJ1-1; weak D call: TRBD1 (6 bases). The DNA of the CDR3 is TGTGCCAGCAGCTTCGACAGGTCGAACACTGAAGCTTTCTTT. Translated, it gives CASSFDRSNTEAFF. The full variable domain, its missing parts supplied by reference TRBV7-2 and TRBJ1-1, is GAGVSQSPSNKVTEKGKDVELRCDPISGHTALYWYRQSLGQGLEFLIYFQGNSAPDKSGLPSDRFSAERTGGSVSTLTIQRTQQEDSAVYLCASSFDRSNTEAFFGQGTRLTVV.